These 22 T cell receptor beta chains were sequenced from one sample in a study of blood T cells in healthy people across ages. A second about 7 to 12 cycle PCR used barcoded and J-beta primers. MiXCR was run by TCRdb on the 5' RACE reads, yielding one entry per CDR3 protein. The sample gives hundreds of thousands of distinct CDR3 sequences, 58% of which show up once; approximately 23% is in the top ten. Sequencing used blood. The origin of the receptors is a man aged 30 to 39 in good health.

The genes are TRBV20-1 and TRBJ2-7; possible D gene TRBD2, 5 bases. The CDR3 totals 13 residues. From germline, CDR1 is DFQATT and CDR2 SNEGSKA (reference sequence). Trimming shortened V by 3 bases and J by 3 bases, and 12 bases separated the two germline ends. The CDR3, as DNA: TGCAGTGCTAGGGCGGGCCTTAACTACGAGCAGTACTTC. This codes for CSARAGLNYEQYF.

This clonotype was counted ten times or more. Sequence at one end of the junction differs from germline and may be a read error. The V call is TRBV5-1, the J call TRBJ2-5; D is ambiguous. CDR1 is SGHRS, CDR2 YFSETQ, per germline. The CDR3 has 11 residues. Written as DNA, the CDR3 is TGTGCCAGCAGCGCACAAGAGACCCAGTACTTC. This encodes CASSAQETQYF. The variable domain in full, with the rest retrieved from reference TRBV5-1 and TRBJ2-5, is KAGVTQTPRYLIKTRGQQVTLSCSPISGHRSVSWYQQTPGQGLQFLFEYFSETQRNKGNFPGRFSGRQFSNSRSEMNVSTLELGDSALYLCASSAQETQYFGPGTRLLVL.

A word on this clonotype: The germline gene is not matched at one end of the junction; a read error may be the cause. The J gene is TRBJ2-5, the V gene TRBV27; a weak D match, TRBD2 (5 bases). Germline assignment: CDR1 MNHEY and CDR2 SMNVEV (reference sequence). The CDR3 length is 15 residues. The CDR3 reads CANSPDLGIEETQYF. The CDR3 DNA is TGTGCCAACAGTCCGGACTTAGGGATCGAAGAGACCCAGTACTTC.

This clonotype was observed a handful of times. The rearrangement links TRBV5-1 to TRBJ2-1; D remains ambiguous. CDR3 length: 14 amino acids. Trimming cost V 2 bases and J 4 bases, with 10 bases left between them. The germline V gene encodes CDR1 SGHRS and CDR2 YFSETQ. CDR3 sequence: CASSFFSAYNEQFF. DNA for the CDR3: TGCGCCAGCAGCTTTTTTTCGGCGTACAATGAGCAGTTCTTC.

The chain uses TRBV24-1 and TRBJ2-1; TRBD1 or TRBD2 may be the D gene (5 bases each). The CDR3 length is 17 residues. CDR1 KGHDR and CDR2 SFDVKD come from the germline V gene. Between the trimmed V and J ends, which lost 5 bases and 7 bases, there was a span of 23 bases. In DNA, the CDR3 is TGTGCCACCAGTGGGAGGTTCGGGGCAGCCCGGGCTAATGAGCAGTTCTTC. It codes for CATSGRFGAARANEQFF.

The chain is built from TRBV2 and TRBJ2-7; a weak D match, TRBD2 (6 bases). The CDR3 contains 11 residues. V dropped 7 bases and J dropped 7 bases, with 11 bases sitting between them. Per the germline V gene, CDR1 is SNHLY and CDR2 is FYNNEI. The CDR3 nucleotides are TGTGCCAGCATGGGGGGTTCTGAGCAGTACTTC. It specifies CASMGGSEQYF.

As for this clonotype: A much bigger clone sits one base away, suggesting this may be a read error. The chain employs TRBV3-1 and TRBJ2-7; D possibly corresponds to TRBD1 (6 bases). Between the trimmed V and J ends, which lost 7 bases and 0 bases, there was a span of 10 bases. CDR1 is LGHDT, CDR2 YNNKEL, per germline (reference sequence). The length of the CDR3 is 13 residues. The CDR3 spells CASTRDNSYEQYF. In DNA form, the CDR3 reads TGTGCCAGCACCCGGGACAACTCCTACGAGCAGTACTTC.

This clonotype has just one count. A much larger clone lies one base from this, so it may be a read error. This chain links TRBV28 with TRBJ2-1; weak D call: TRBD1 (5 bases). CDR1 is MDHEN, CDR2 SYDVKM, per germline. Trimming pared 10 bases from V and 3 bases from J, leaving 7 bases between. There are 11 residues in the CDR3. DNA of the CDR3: TGTGCCACCAGGGTCTACAATGAGCAGTTCTTC. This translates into CATRVYNEQFF.

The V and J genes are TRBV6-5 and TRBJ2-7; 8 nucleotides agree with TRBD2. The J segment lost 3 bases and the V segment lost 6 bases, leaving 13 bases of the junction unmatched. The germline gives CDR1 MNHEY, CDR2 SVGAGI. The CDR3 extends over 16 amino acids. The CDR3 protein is CASRKQRAGVHYEQYF. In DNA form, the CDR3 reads TGTGCCAGCAGAAAGCAGCGAGCGGGAGTTCACTACGAGCAGTACTTC.

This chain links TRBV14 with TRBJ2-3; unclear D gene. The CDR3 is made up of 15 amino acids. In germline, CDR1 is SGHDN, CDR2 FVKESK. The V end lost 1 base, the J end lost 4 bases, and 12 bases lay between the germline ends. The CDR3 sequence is CASSQVGVPADTQYF. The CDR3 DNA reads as TGTGCCAGCAGCCAAGTAGGTGTGCCGGCAGATACGCAGTATTTT.

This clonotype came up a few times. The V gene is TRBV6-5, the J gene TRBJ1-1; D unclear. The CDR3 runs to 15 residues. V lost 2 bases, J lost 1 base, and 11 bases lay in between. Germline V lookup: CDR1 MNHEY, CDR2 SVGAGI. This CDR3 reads CASSYGPHPNTEAFF. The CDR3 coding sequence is TGTGCCAGCAGTTACGGGCCCCATCCGAACACTGAAGCTTTCTTT.

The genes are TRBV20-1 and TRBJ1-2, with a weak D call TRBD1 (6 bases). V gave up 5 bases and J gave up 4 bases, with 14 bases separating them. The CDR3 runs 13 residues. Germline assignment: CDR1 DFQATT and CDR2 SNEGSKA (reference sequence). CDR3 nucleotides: TGCAGTGCTGTAGAAGGGGGGGTCTATGGCTACACCTTC. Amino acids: CSAVEGGVYGYTF.

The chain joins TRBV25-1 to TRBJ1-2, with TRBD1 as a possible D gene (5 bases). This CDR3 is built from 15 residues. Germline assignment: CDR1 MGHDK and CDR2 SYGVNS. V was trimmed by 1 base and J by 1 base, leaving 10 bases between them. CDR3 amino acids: CASSEWGRHNYGYTF. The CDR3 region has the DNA TGTGCCAGCAGTGAATGGGGACGGCATAACTATGGCTACACCTTC.

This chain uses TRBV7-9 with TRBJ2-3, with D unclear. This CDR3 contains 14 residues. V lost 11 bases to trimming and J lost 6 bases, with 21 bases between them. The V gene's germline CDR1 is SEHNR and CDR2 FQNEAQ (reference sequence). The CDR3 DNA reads TGTGCCCATGACTTGACCCGGAATCGGGATACGCAGTATTTT. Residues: CAHDLTRNRDTQYF.

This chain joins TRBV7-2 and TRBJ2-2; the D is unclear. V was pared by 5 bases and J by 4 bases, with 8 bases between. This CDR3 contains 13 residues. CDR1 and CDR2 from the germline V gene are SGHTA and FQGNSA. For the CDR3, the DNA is TGTGCCAGCAGCGCACGGTTCACCGGGGAGCTGTTTTTT. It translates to CASSARFTGELFF.

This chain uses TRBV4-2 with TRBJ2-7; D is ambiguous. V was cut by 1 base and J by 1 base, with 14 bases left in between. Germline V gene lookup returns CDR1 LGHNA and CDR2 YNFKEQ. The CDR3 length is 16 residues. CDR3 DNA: TGTGCCAGCAGCCAAGGTGTTCAGGAAATTTCCTACGAGCAGTACTTC. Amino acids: CASSQGVQEISYEQYF.

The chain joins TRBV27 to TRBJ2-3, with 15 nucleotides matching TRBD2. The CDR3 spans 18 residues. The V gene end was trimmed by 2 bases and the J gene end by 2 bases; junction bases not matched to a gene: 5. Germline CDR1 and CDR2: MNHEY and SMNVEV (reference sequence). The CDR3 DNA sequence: TGTGCCAGCAGTTTAACAGGGACTAGCGGGGGGTACACAGATACGCAGTATTTT. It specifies CASSLTGTSGGYTDTQYF.

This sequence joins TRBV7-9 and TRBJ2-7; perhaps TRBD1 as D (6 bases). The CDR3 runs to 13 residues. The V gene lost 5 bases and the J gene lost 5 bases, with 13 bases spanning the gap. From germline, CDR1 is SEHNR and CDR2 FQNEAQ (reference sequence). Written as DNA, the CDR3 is TGTGCCAGCAGCCCACAGGGTGCCAACGAGCAGTACTTC. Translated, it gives CASSPQGANEQYF.

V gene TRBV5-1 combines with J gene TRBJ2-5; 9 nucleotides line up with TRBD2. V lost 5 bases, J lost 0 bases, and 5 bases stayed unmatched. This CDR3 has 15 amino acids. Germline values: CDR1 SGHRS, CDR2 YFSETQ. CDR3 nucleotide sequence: TGCGCCAGCAGATTAGCGGGGGTCCACCAAGAGACCCAGTACTTC. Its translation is CASRLAGVHQETQYF. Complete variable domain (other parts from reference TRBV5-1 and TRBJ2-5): KAGVTQTPRYLIKTRGQQVTLSCSPISGHRSVSWYQQTPGQGLQFLFEYFSETQRNKGNFPGRFSGRQFSNSRSEMNVSTLELGDSALYLCASRLAGVHQETQYFGPGTRLLVL.

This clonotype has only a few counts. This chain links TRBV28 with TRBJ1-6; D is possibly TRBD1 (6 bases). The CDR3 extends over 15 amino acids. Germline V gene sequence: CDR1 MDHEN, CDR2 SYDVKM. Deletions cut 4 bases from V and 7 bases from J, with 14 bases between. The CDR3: CASSYHQGTNSPLHF. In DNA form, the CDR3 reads TGTGCCAGCAGTTACCATCAGGGGACAAATTCACCCCTCCACTTT.

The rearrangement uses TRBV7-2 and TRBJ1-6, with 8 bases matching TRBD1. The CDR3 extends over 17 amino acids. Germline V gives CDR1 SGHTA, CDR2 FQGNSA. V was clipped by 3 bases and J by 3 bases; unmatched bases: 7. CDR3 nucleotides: TGTGCCAGCAGCTTGGGACAGGCTAGAGGCTATAATTCACCCCTCCACTTT. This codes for CASSLGQARGYNSPLHF. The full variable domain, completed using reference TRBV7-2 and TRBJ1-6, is GAGVSQSPSNKVTEKGKDVELRCDPISGHTALYWYRQSLGQGLEFLIYFQGNSAPDKSGLPSDRFSAERTGGSVSTLTIQRTQQEDSAVYLCASSLGQARGYNSPLHFGNGTRLTVT.

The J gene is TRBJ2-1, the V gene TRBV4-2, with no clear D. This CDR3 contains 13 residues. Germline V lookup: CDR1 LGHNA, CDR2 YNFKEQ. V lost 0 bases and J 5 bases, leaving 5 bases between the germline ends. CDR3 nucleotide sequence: TGTGCCAGCAGCCAAGATGACGACAATGAGCAGTTCTTC. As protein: CASSQDDDNEQFF.